This T cell receptor (beta chain) was sequenced in a study of blood T cell repertoires in COVID-19 (TCRdb year 2020). Regarding the research as a whole: Samples covering the acute and convalescent phases of COVID-19 were provided by collaborators in the United States, Italy and Spain. The material from the prospective study consisted of cDNA or gDNA derived from T cells, B-cell-depleted T cells, or PBMCs. The dataset comprised deeply sampled blood TCRbeta repertoires from subjects exposed to, actively infected with, or recovered from COVID-19. A freely available public database, intended as a resource for researchers studying the immune response to SARS-CoV-2, is where the repertoires were released. The samples were drawn from the first 160 participants of the ongoing ImmuneRACE study and from roughly 1,300 subjects provided by 6 global collaborators. A de-identified subject ID, COVID-19 status, age in years and sex were almost always included in the sample metadata. Where available, HLA class I and class II types were taken from metadata supplied by the sample provider and were not determined by assay-based typing. On the study overall, not on this receptor specifically: Clinical and demographic metadata were provided uncurated, with the amount varying by source and participant.

TCRbeta CDR3 regions were amplified from genomic DNA using the immunoSEQ Assay, a bias-controlled multiplex PCR. In the original analysis: Within the assay, amplification of reference gene primers was used to estimate how many nucleated cells each sample contained. To quantify the absolute abundance of each unique TCRbeta CDR3 rearrangement, sequence reads were collapsed and filtered. For each sample, productive Simpson clonality was calculated by taking the square root of Simpson's diversity index across productive rearrangements. Here the immuneACCESS table is served through TCRdb, limited to in-frame sequences with V and J called. Missing clones are a known gap in these copies; in checked studies unresolved V genes cover under half, and the rest lacks a known reason. V and J calls and clone size are copied from that table; D and trimming were computed from the DNA. The table for this sample lists roughly 570,000 clones; roughly 91% of them were counted only once. Less than 9% of the sample lies in the top ten.

To note about this clone: The antigen it recognizes is unknown. Base qualities were left out, and no much larger clone turns up one base away.

At one collaborating source in Seattle, patients were enrolled during active infection and were followed longitudinally through the course of disease. Collaborating institutions collected whole blood in K2EDTA tubes following their own protocols. Collaborator samples were shipped for TCRbeta analysis as frozen whole blood, isolated PBMCs, or DNA extracted from either sample type. This clonotype was obtained from a woman aged 45-65 years with COVID-19, enrolled during active disease. Sequenced material: peripheral blood.

The DNA sequence is TGTGCCAGCAGTGGAGGGGGCGGAGAAGCCGGGGAGCTGTTTTTT. It codes for CASSGGGGEAGELFF. The rearrangement joined TRBV2 to TRBJ2-2; 7 central nucleotides agree with TRBD1. Sequences SNHLY (CDR1) and FYNNEI (CDR2) are obtained from the germline V gene. V is pruned by 4 bases and J by 6 bases, leaving 8 bases of the junction without a gene match. The CDR3 has 15 amino acids, counting the end cysteine and phenylalanine. This entry keeps only the CDR3 DNA: 45 bases, framed from base 1.